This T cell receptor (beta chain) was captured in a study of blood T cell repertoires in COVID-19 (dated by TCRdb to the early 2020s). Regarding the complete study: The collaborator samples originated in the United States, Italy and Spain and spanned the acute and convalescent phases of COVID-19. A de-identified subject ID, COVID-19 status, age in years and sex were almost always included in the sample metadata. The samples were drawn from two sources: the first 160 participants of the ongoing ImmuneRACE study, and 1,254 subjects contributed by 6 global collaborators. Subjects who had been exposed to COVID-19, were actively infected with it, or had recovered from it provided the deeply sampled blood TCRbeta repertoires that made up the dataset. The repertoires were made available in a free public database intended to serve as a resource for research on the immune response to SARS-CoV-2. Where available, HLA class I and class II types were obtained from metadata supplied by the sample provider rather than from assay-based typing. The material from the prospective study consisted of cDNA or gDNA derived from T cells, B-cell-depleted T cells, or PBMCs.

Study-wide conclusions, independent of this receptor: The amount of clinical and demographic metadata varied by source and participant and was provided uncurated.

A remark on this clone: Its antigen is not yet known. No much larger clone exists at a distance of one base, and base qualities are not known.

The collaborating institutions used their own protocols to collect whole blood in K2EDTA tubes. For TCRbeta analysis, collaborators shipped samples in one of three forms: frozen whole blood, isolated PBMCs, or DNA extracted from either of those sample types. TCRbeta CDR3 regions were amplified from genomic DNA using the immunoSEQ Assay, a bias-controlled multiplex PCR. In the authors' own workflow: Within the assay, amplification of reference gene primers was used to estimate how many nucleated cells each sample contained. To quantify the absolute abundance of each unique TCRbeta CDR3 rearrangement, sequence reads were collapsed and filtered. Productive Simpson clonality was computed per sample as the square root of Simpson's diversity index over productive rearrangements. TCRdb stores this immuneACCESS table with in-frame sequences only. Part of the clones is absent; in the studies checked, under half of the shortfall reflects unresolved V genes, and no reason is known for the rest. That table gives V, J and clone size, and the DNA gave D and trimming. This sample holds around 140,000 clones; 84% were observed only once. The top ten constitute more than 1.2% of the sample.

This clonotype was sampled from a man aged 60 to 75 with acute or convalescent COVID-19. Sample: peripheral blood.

This receptor carries the CDR3 CASSSRDRGNYGYTF. The DNA sequence reads TGTGCCAGCAGCTCCCGGGACAGGGGGAACTATGGCTACACCTTC. This chain joins TRBV7-8 to TRBJ1-2, with 11 bases matching TRBD1. Germline trimming: 4 bases from V, 2 bases from J; junction bases outside gene matches: 3. According to the germline V gene, CDR1 reads SGHVS and CDR2 reads FQNEAQ. The CDR3 measures 15 amino acids from cysteine to phenylalanine. The read is trimmed to its CDR3 DNA, 45 bases read in frame from base 1.